These 9 T cell receptor beta chains originate from one sample sequenced in a study of T cell changes during pregnancy in multiple sclerosis. TCRdb's copy holds only in-frame clones and misses some; the assay was immunoSEQ multiplex PCR. The data show approximately 12,000 clones, around 86% seen once. The sequences come from CD8+ T cells from peripheral blood mononuclear cells, collected in the second trimester of pregnancy. The receptors come from a female donor in good health, enrolled as a control in a pregnancy study.

This clone was seen just once. V is TRBV14 and J is TRBJ2-7, with 11 bases fitting TRBD2. The V and J ends lost 4 bases and 2 bases, in that order; junction bases with no gene match: 7. Germline V gene sequence: CDR1 SGHDN, CDR2 FVKESK. The CDR3 contains 16 residues. CDR3 in DNA: TGTGCCAGCAGCCCAACTAGCGGGGGATACACCTACGAGCAGTACTTC. Residues: CASSPTSGGYTYEQYF.

The chain is built from TRBV4-3 and TRBJ1-1; D is uncertain. This CDR3 has 14 residues. Between the trimmed V and J ends, which lost 2 bases and 4 bases, there was a span of 11 bases. In germline, CDR1 is LGHNA, CDR2 YSLEER. The CDR3 loop reads CASSQWLSVTEAFF. The CDR3 bases are TGCGCCAGCAGCCAATGGCTGTCTGTCACTGAAGCTTTCTTT.

This chain links TRBV5-4 with TRBJ2-7; 11 bases are a match to TRBD1. The CDR3 runs 16 residues. J was trimmed by 5 bases and V by 1 base; bases with no gene match: 8. CDR1 SGHNT and CDR2 YYREEE come from the germline V gene (reference sequence). DNA of the CDR3: TGTGCCAGCAGCTTGCCCCTGGGACAGGGGGAGCACGAGCAGTACTTC. This gives the protein CASSLPLGQGEHEQYF.

The chain employs TRBV4-2 and TRBJ2-5; 13 bases map to TRBD2. Losses at the gene ends were 4 bases for V and 2 bases for J; bases not matched to a gene: 4. CDR1 and CDR2 from the germline V gene are LGHNA and YNFKEQ. The CDR3 sequence is 16 residues long. The CDR3 sequence is CASSPWTSGGQETQYF. The CDR3 DNA sequence: TGTGCCAGCAGCCCCTGGACTAGCGGGGGACAAGAGACCCAGTACTTC.

This clone has just a few counts. This chain links TRBV5-1 with TRBJ2-7; TRBD1 aligns across 7 bases. This CDR3 is built from 15 residues. With 0 bases clipped from V and 3 bases from J, the junction kept 6 bases outside the gene matches. CDR1 is SGHRS and CDR2 is YFSETQ in the germline V gene. This CDR3 reads CASSLGTGVRYEQYF. The DNA of the CDR3 is TGCGCCAGCAGCTTGGGAACAGGGGTACGCTACGAGCAGTACTTC.

The rearrangement uses TRBV27 and TRBJ2-5, with 7 bases matching TRBD2. The CDR3 contains 13 residues. The germline V gene encodes CDR1 MNHEY and CDR2 SMNVEV (reference sequence). V lost 3 bases and J lost 4; bases outside the gene matches: 2. The CDR3 spells CASSLPGGETQYF. The CDR3 DNA reads TGTGCCAGCAGTTTGCCGGGAGGAGAGACCCAGTACTTC.

This sequence joins TRBV6-5 and TRBJ1-4; no firm D call. This CDR3 comprises 15 residues. Germline-derived CDR1 and CDR2 are MNHEY and SVGAGI. V was pared by 0 bases and J by 4 bases, with 9 bases between. CDR3 amino acids: CASSYSLSGNEKLFF. The CDR3 DNA is TGTGCCAGCAGTTACTCGCTTAGTGGTAATGAAAAACTGTTTTTT.

The chain carries TRBV6-1 and TRBJ1-2; tentatively, D is TRBD1 (5 bases). Germline values: CDR1 MNHNS, CDR2 SASEGT. Trimming left V 3 bases short and J 9 bases short, with 8 bases between. CDR3 length equals 11 residues. Here the CDR3 DNA reads TGTGCCAGCAGTGACAGGGAAAGCTACACCTTC. As protein: CASSDRESYTF.

V and J are TRBV4-1 and TRBJ2-1; 8 bases match TRBD1. The CDR3 is made up of 18 amino acids. CDR1 MGHRA and CDR2 YSYEKL come from the germline V gene. Losses at the gene ends were 0 bases for V and 4 bases for J; bases not matched to a gene: 11. CDR3 DNA: TGCGCCAGCAGCCAAGAAGGTCCCTGGCAGGGGGCTTACAATGAGCAGTTCTTC. Its protein is CASSQEGPWQGAYNEQFF.